Listed below are T cell receptor beta chains from one sample, sequenced in a study of blood T cell repertoires in COVID-19. Only in-frame clones appear in the TCRdb table, and some are missing; sequencing was by immunoSEQ multiplex PCR. The sample contains 100,000 to 150,000 clones, around 82% of which appear only once. The material sequenced was peripheral blood. Every receptor here comes from a woman aged 30 to 39 who had recovered from COVID-19. CDR3s include the opening cysteine and the closing phenylalanine or tryptophan. The D gene is left open where the match is weak. Not every row has a clone size; where given, it reads once, few, many or a size class.

.	TRBV20-1	TRBJ2-1	TRBD2	TGCAGTGCTAGTGGTGATAGCGGGGCAACCTACAATGAGCAGTTCTTC	CSASGDSGATYNEQFF
.	TRBV5-1	TRBJ1-6	TRBD1	TGCGCCAGCAGCTTGGAAGTCCGACAGGGATCCTTGAATTCACCCCTCCACTTT	CASSLEVRQGSLNSPLHF
.	TRBV6-5	TRBJ2-1	TRBD1	TGTGCCAGCAGTAGGACAGGGGCCTCCTACAATGAGCAGTTCTTC	CASSRTGASYNEQFF
.	TRBV6-5	TRBJ1-6	.	TGTGCCAGCGGTAAACAAGGGGGTTCACCCCTCCACTTT	CASGKQGGSPLHF
once	TRBV5-6	TRBJ2-6	.	TGTGCCAGCGGAAGACAGGTGGCGGCTGGGGCCAACGTCCTGACTTTC	CASGRQVAAGANVLTF
.	TRBV6-1	TRBJ2-7	TRBD2	TGTGCCAGCAGTGAAGGGACTAGCGGGAGTTTCTCGGACGAGCAGTACTTC	CASSEGTSGSFSDEQYF
.	TRBV5-4	TRBJ2-6	.	TGTGCCAGCAGCCCGGGGACTCAGCCTGGGGCCAACGTCCTGACTTTC	CASSPGTQPGANVLTF
once	TRBV4-1	TRBJ2-3	TRBD2	TGCGCCAGCAGCCAAGATTCGCGGGAGTCGCCAGATACGCAGTATTTT	CASSQDSRESPDTQYF
.	TRBV7-8	TRBJ2-4	TRBD2	TGTGCCAGCAGCGAAGTAACCGGGACTAGCGGGTATTCGGGCAAAAACATTCAGTACTTC	CASSEVTGTSGYSGKNIQYF
.	TRBV21-1	TRBJ1-1	.	TGTGCCAGCAAGGCCCCGGGGAACACTGAAGCTTTCTTT	CASKAPGNTEAFF
.	TRBV19	TRBJ2-2	.	TGTGCCAGTAAGAATCAGGGGACCGTCGCGAACACCGGGGAGCTGTTTTTT	CASKNQGTVANTGELFF
.	TRBV7-9	TRBJ1-2	TRBD1	TGTGCCAGCAGCTTAGCGTCGCCAGGGGGCCCTGATGGCTACACCTTC	CASSLASPGGPDGYTF
.	TRBV6-1	TRBJ1-5	TRBD1	TGTGCCAGCAGAGAAAGCGGACAGGGGATTAGGAGCAATCAGCCCCAGCATTTT	CASRESGQGIRSNQPQHF
.	TRBV10-3	TRBJ2-7	TRBD2	TGTGCCATCGGAACTAGCGCCGCCTACGAGCAGTACTTC	CAIGTSAAYEQYF
.	TRBV7-9	TRBJ1-1	TRBD1	TGTGCCAGCAGTCGCAGGGGGCGCGAGCAAGCTTTCTTT	CASSRRGREQAFF
once	TRBV4-1	TRBJ2-7	.	TGCGCCAGCAGCCAAGGGGTCGCGGGCAGGCCTTGGGAGCAGTACTTC	CASSQGVAGRPWEQYF
.	TRBV11-2	TRBJ1-3	.	TGTGCCAGCAGCTATCCCCCCGGGGGGGGCTCTGGAAACACCATATATTTT	CASSYPPGGGSGNTIYF
.	TRBV15	TRBJ1-2	TRBD1	TGTGCCACCAGCAGAGGAGGGACAGGGGACTATGGCTACACCTTC	CATSRGGTGDYGYTF
.	TRBV6-5	TRBJ2-5	.	TGTGCCAGCTGCCCCAACCAGGGGAAACAAGAGACCCAGTACTTC	CASCPNQGKQETQYF
.	TRBV5-1	TRBJ2-2	.	TGCGCCAGCAGCTGGGGACTGCCCTCGAACACCGGGGAGCTGTTTTTT	CASSWGLPSNTGELFF
.	TRBV5-1	TRBJ2-7	.	TGCGCCAGCAGCTTCCCAGATACATACGAGCAGTACTTC	CASSFPDTYEQYF
.	TRBV12-3/TRBV12-4	TRBJ2-7	.	TGTGCCAGCACCGGCGGGTACAACTACGAGCAGTACTTC	CASTGGYNYEQYF
.	TRBV18	TRBJ2-7	TRBD1	TGTGCCAGCTCACCACGACCGGGACAGGGGATTTTTTTCTACGAGCAGTACTTC	CASSPRPGQGIFFYEQYF
.	TRBV2	TRBJ2-7	.	TGTGCCAGCGAAGGGGTTCAGGGATCCTACGAGCAGTACTTC	CASEGVQGSYEQYF
.	TRBV7-2	TRBJ2-1	TRBD2	TGTGCCAGCAGCTCGAGGACTAGCTCATACAATGAGCAGTTCTTC	CASSSRTSSYNEQFF
.	TRBV9	TRBJ2-2	.	TGTGCCAGCAGCGTCGGGACACCGAACACCGGGGAGCTGTTTTTT	CASSVGTPNTGELFF
once	TRBV27	TRBJ2-1	.	TGTGCCAGCAGTTTACGGACAGTAATGGATGAGCAGTTCTTC	CASSLRTVMDEQFF
.	TRBV5-6	TRBJ1-2	TRBD1	TGTGCCAGCAGCTTCGGACAGGGGGCTAACTATGGCTACACCTTC	CASSFGQGANYGYTF
.	TRBV7-9	TRBJ2-5	TRBD1	TGTGCCAGCAGCTCCAGGGGGCCAGAGACCCAGTACTTC	CASSSRGPETQYF
.	TRBV28	TRBJ2-7	.	TGTGCCAGCACGGGTTCTGCCGAGCAGTACTTC	CASTGSAEQYF
.	TRBV18	TRBJ1-2	.	TGTGCCAGCTCACCAGAGAACGACGGGTGGCCTAACTATGGCTACACCTTC	CASSPENDGWPNYGYTF
.	TRBV7-9	TRBJ2-2	TRBD2	TGTGCCAGCAAAGAACCGGGACTAGCGGGAGTTTCCGGGGAGCTGTTTTTT	CASKEPGLAGVSGELFF
.	TRBV6-5	TRBJ1-2	TRBD1	TGTGCCAGCAGCTCCGGGACAGGAGGTCCCAGTAGCTACACCTTC	CASSSGTGGPSSYTF
few	TRBV29-1	TRBJ2-7	.	TGCAGCGTTTTAACAGGGGGGGGGTCCTACGAGCAGTACTTC	CSVLTGGGSYEQYF
.	TRBV2	TRBJ1-1	.	TGTGCCAGCAGCGAGGCCCGGGTGAACACTGAAGCTTTCTTT	CASSEARVNTEAFF
.	TRBV4-2	TRBJ2-7	TRBD1	TGTGCCAGCAGCCAATTTCGGACAGGAGCCTCCTACGAGCAGTACTTC	CASSQFRTGASYEQYF
.	TRBV2	TRBJ2-1	.	TGTGCCAGCAGTGAAGACACTAGCTCCTACAATGAGCAGTTCTTC	CASSEDTSSYNEQFF
.	TRBV5-4	TRBJ2-5	.	TGTGCCAGCAGCTTGAGTGAGCGGACCCAGTACTTC	CASSLSERTQYF
.	TRBV16	TRBJ1-1	.	TGTGCCAGCAGCAATTTAGGACAGAGCAGAAAGGACACTGAAGCTTTCTTT	CASSNLGQSRKDTEAFF
.	TRBV19	TRBJ2-3	.	TGTGCCAGTAGCTGGCGGGTTGGCACAGATACGCAGTATTTT	CASSWRVGTDTQYF
.	TRBV24-1	TRBJ2-5	.	TGTGCCACCAGTGATGGTGGACTACCTCAAGAGACCCAGTACTTC	CATSDGGLPQETQYF
.	TRBV10-3	TRBJ1-1	TRBD1	TGTGCCATCAGCGACAGGGTGGAGCGGTCGTCGACTGAAGCTTTCTTT	CAISDRVERSSTEAFF
.	TRBV5-1	TRBJ2-1	.	TGCGCCAGCAGCTTCGTAGACAATGAGCAGTTCTTC	CASSFVDNEQFF
.	TRBV3-1/TRBV3-2	TRBJ2-3	TRBD2	TGTGCCAGCAGCCGGGGACTAGCGGGGAATGCGCAGTATTTT	CASSRGLAGNAQYF
.	TRBV7-3	TRBJ2-1	TRBD2	TGTGCCAGCAGCTCCGCCGGGACTAGCGGTTACAATGAGCAGTTCTTC	CASSSAGTSGYNEQFF
.	TRBV28	TRBJ2-7	TRBD1	TGTGCCAGCAGCCCACGACAGGGTCTTCGGTACGAGCAGTACTTC	CASSPRQGLRYEQYF
.	TRBV24-1	TRBJ2-5	TRBD2	TGTGCCACCAGTGATGGGACTAGCGGGAGTTTGGAGACCCAGTACTTC	CATSDGTSGSLETQYF
once	TRBV7-9	TRBJ1-6	TRBD1	TGTGCCAGCAGTTTTCCCCCGGGACAGCAGAATTCACCCCTCCACTTT	CASSFPPGQQNSPLHF
few	TRBV5-1	TRBJ2-7	.	TGCGCCAGCAGCCACGGGGATGGTTATGACGAGCAGTACTTC	CASSHGDGYDEQYF
.	TRBV21-1	TRBJ1-2	.	TGTGCCAGCAAAGGCAGGGGGCACGGAGTTAACTATGGCTACACCTTC	CASKGRGHGVNYGYTF
few	TRBV10-3	TRBJ2-3	.	TGTGCCATCAGTGAGTCGGAGGCTAGCACAGATACGCAGTATTTT	CAISESEASTDTQYF
.	TRBV19	TRBJ1-1	TRBD1	TGTGCCAGTAGTATAGATCCGGACAGGGAGAAAGCTTTCTTT	CASSIDPDREKAFF
few	TRBV3-1/TRBV3-2	TRBJ1-6	.	TGTGCCAGCAGCCCTCGTTGGGGGGATAATTCACCCCTCCACTTT	CASSPRWGDNSPLHF
many	TRBV2	TRBJ2-1	.	TGTGCCAGCAGTGAACGGGGGGCTAGTTCCTACAATGAGCAGTTCTTC	CASSERGASSYNEQFF